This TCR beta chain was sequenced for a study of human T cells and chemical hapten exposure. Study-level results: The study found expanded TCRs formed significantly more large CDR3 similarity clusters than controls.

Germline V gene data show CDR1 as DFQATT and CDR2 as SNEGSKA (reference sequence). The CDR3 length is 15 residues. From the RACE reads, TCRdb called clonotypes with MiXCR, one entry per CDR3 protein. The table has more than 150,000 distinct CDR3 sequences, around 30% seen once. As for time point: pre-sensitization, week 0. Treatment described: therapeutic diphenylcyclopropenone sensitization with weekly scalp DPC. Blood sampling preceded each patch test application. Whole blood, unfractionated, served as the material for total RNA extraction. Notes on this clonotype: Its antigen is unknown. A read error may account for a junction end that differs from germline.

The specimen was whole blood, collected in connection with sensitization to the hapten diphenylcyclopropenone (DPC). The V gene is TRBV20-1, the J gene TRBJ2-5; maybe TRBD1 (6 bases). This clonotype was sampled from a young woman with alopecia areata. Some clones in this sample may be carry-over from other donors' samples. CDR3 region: CSVREPQGYQETQYF. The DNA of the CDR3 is TGCAGTGTTAGAGAGCCGCAGGGGTACCAAGAGACCCAGTACTTC.